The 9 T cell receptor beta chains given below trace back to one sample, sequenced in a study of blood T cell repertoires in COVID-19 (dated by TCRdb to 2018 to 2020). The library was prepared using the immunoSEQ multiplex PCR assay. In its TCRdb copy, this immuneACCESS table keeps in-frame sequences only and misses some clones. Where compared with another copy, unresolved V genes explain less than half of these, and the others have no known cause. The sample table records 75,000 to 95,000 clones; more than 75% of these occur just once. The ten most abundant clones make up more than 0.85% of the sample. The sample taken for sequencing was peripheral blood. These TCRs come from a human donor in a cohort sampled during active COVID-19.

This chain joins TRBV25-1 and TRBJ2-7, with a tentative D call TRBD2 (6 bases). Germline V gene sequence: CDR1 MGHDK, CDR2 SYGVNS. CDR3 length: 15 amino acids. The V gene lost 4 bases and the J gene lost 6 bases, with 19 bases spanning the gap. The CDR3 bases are TGTGCCAGCAGTGCCTTGGGGGGATCGGCTGGCGAGCAGTACTTC. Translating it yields CASSALGGSAGEQYF.

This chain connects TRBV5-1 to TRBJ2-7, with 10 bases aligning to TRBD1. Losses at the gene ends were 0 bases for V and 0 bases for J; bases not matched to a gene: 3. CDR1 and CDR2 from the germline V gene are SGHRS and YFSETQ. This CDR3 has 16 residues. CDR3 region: CASSLGGTGASYEQYF. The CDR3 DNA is TGCGCCAGCAGCTTGGGAGGGACAGGGGCCTCCTACGAGCAGTACTTC.

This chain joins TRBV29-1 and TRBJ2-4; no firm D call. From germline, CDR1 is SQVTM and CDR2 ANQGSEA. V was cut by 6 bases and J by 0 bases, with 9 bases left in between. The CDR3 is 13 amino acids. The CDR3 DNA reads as TGCAGCGTACTGCCCCTAGCCAAAAACATTCAGTACTTC. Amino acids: CSVLPLAKNIQYF.

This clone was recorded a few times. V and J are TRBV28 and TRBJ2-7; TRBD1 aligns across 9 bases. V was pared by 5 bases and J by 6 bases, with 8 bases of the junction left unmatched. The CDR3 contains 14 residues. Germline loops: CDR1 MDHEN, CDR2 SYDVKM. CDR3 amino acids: CASSPGDREGEQYF. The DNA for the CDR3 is TGTGCCAGCAGTCCAGGGGACAGGGAGGGCGAGCAGTACTTC.

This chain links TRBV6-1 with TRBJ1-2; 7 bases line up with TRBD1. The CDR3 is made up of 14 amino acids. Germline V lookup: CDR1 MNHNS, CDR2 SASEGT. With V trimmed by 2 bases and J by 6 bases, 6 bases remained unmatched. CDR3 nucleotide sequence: TGTGCCAGCAGTGAACGGTGGACAGGAGATGGCTACACCTTC. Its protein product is CASSERWTGDGYTF.

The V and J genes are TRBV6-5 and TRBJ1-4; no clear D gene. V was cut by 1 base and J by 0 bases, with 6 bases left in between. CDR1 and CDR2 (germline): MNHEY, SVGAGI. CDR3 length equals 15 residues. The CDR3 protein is CASSYYGATNEKLFF. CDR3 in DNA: TGTGCCAGCAGTTACTACGGAGCAACTAATGAAAAACTGTTTTTT.

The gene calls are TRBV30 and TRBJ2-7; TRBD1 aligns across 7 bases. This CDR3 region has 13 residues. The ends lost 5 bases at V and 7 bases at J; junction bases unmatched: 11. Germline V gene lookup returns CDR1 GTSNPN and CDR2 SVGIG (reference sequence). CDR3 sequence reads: CAWAGTALREQYF. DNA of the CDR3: TGTGCCTGGGCCGGGACAGCCCTGAGGGAGCAGTACTTC.

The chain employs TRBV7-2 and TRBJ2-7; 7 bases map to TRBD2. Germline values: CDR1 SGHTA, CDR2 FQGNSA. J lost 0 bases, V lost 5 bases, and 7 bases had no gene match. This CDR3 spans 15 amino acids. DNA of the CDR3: TGTGCCAGCAGCCTAGTAGCGGGTAGCTCCTACGAGCAGTACTTC. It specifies CASSLVAGSSYEQYF.

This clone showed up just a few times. CDR3 nucleotide sequence: TGTGCCAGCAGACCTACCGGGACAGAGCGAGAGACCCAGTACTTC. It is translated as CASRPTGTERETQYF. The chain links TRBV6-5 to TRBJ2-5; 7 bases line up with TRBD1. This CDR3 region has 15 residues. J lost 4 bases, V lost 6 bases, and 11 bases had no gene match. Germline assignment: CDR1 MNHEY and CDR2 SVGAGI.